Ten or more counts support the clone carrying this T cell receptor (beta chain). The time point here: newly diagnosed GD, antithyroid drugs for less than 3 months. Construction of the TCR library relied on RNA isolated from PBMCs. This entry is derived from a study of regulatory T cells in long-lasting Graves disease. The CDR3 has 12 residues. Trimming took off 8 bases at V and 9 bases at J, with 14 bases between the two ends. Building of the TCR beta libraries involved iRepertoire HTBI primers and Arm-PCR of CDR3 regions. In TCRdb, the multiplex PCR reads were re-called with MiXCR into one record per CDR3 protein. In the table there are a few hundred thousand distinct CDR3 sequences, about 12% of which are singletons. The same sample was also studied in work on T cells in Graves' hyperthyroidism and ophthalmopathy.

The chain couples TRBV12-3 or TRBV12-4 to TRBJ1-5; unclear D gene. The sequence was collected from a woman younger than 35 with Graves disease. Sample: peripheral blood mononuclear cells (PBMCs), taken at new diagnosis, from a patient treated with antithyroid drugs. The CDR3: CASRRSTGPQHF. In nucleotides, the CDR3 is TGTGCCAGCCGCAGGTCGACTGGGCCCCAGCATTTT.